This T cell receptor beta chain originates from a study of blood T cell repertoires in COVID-19. As originally analysed: Estimation of nucleated cell counts relied on the amplification of reference gene primers. Only in-frame clones appear in the TCRdb table, and some are missing; sequencing was by immunoSEQ multiplex PCR. That table gives V, J and clone size, and the DNA gave D and trimming. The sample holds 150,000 to 200,000 clones, around 95% seen once. From germline, CDR1 is SNHLY and CDR2 FYNNEI. J was trimmed by 6 bases and V by 5 bases; bases with no gene match: 12. CDR3 length: 16 amino acids.

The chain uses TRBV2 and TRBJ1-1; 10 bases align to TRBD1. This TCR was recovered from a man younger than 40 with COVID-19, enrolled during active disease. The sequenced sample was peripheral blood. CDR3 protein: CASSSPGQGSGPEAFF. The CDR3 nucleotides read TGTGCCAGCAGTAGTCCGGGACAGGGGAGTGGCCCTGAAGCTTTCTTT.